This T cell receptor (beta chain) was documented in a study of T cell repertoires in cytomegalovirus infection. Background on the study: It can be stated that public TCR beta signatures indicated CMV infection as well as a matching HLA type. Study-wide points: Pooled public TCR beta family frequency picked out CMV carriers with the relevant HLA. CMV-specific TCR beta clonotypes restricted by HLA-C were the ones dominating the ex vivo response.

V was shortened by 3 bases and J by 0 bases, with 15 bases between the two germline ends. CDR1 is MDHEN, CDR2 SYDVKM, per germline. CDR3 length: 18 amino acids. On this clonotype itself: What it recognizes is unknown.

TCRdb used MiXCR to reprocess the reads, holding one entry per CDR3 protein. Among approximately 180,000 distinct CDR3 sequences listed, 7.5% to 10% were seen once. The chain combines TRBV28 with TRBJ1-6, with D maybe TRBD1 (6 bases). Material: PBMCs. The receptor's source is a human donor in good health (CMV status not recorded). Some clones in this sample may be carry-over from other donors' samples. CDR3 in amino acids: CASSLGQGRSSYNSPLHF. The DNA of the CDR3 is TGTGCCAGCAGTTTGGGCCAGGGGAGAAGCTCCTATAATTCACCCCTCCACTTT.